Each of the 28 T cell receptor beta chains below was sequenced from the same sample in a study of radiation and T cells in renal cell carcinoma. Assay: immunoSEQ multiplex PCR; the TCRdb copy retains only in-frame clones and omits some. The table includes 97,000 or so clones, 80% to 90% detected once. Time point reported: blood 4 weeks post-SBRT, at nephrectomy. Treatment described: 15 Gy SBRT to primary tumor, nephrectomy 4 weeks later. The material was blood, obtained from a patient whose treatment included radiotherapy and nephrectomy. These receptors were taken from a man aged 55 to 69 with renal cell carcinoma.

V gene TRBV19 combines with J gene TRBJ2-2; a possible D gene is TRBD1 (6 bases). Trimming removed 5 bases from V and 2 bases from J, with 9 bases in between. Germline V gives CDR1 LNHDA, CDR2 SQIVND (reference sequence). The CDR3 runs to 14 residues. CDR3 sequence (DNA): TGTGCCAGTAGTTTAGGGGGTAACACCGGGGAGCTGTTTTTT. Translating it yields CASSLGGNTGELFF.

This rearrangement joins TRBV5-6 to TRBJ2-1; 8 nucleotides agree with TRBD2. V shed 4 bases and J 0 bases; nucleotides not matched to a gene: 6. CDR3 length equals 16 residues. Germline CDR1 SGHDT, CDR2 YYEEEE. The CDR3 region is CASSLLAGSSYNEQFF. The CDR3 coding sequence is TGTGCCAGCAGCCTTTTAGCGGGGAGCTCCTACAATGAGCAGTTCTTC. The entire variable domain, with the rest obtained from reference TRBV5-6 and TRBJ2-1, is as follows: DAGVTQSPTHLIKTRGQQVTLRCSPKSGHDTVSWYQQALGQGPQFIFQYYEEEERQRGNFPDRFSGHQFPNYSSELNVNALLLGDSALYLCASSLLAGSSYNEQFFGPGTRLTVL.

This chain uses TRBV28 with TRBJ2-5; D ambiguous. The germline V and J ends were trimmed by 5 bases and 0 bases, with 19 bases remaining between them. The CDR3 is 17 amino acids. Germline V gene sequence: CDR1 MDHEN, CDR2 SYDVKM. CDR3 coding DNA: TGTGCCAGCAGTACCTCAACCCCTACGGTGTACCAAGAGACCCAGTACTTC. Its protein is CASSTSTPTVYQETQYF.

The chain employs TRBV14 and TRBJ2-7; D unresolved. This CDR3 spans 15 amino acids. Germline lookup yields CDR1 SGHDN and CDR2 FVKESK. The germline V and J ends were trimmed by 0 bases and 3 bases, with 12 bases remaining between them. CDR3 region: CASSQDFGPIYEQYF. In nucleotides, the CDR3 is TGTGCCAGCAGCCAAGATTTCGGGCCTATCTACGAGCAGTACTTC.

The rearrangement links TRBV5-1 to TRBJ1-6; the D gene is possibly TRBD1 (6 bases). With 2 bases removed from V and 8 bases from J, the gap between germline ends came to 14 bases. Germline lookup yields CDR1 SGHRS and CDR2 YFSETQ. The CDR3 totals 15 residues. The CDR3 bases are TGCGCCAGCAGCTTTACAGGGATCGATGATTCACCCCTCCACTTT. This gives the protein CASSFTGIDDSPLHF. Full variable domain (remainder filled in from reference TRBV5-1 and TRBJ1-6): KAGVTQTPRYLIKTRGQQVTLSCSPISGHRSVSWYQQTPGQGLQFLFEYFSETQRNKGNFPGRFSGRQFSNSRSEMNVSTLELGDSALYLCASSFTGIDDSPLHFGNGTRLTVT.

The gene calls are TRBV10-3 and TRBJ2-7, with 10 bases that match TRBD1. CDR3 length: 13 amino acids. V trimming: 8 bases; J trimming: 4 bases; junction bases outside the gene matches: 5. Germline V gene data show CDR1 as ENHRY and CDR2 as SYGVKD. In DNA, the CDR3 is TGTGCCATCCGGGACAGGGGTTATTACGAGCAGTACTTC. It codes for CAIRDRGYYEQYF.

The chain combines TRBV5-1 with TRBJ2-7; 9 bases agree with TRBD1. Germline V gene lookup returns CDR1 SGHRS and CDR2 YFSETQ. The CDR3 spans 14 residues. J was trimmed by 2 bases and V by 4 bases; bases with no gene match: 4. The CDR3 region is CASSPGQGPYEQYF. The CDR3, as DNA: TGCGCCAGCAGCCCGGGACAGGGACCCTACGAGCAGTACTTC. The whole variable domain, filled in from reference TRBV5-1 and TRBJ2-7, reads KAGVTQTPRYLIKTRGQQVTLSCSPISGHRSVSWYQQTPGQGLQFLFEYFSETQRNKGNFPGRFSGRQFSNSRSEMNVSTLELGDSALYLCASSPGQGPYEQYFGPGTRLTVT.

This sequence joins TRBV18 and TRBJ2-1; 8 bases line up with TRBD2. Trimming took 3 bases from V and 4 from J; bases not matched to a gene: 11. The CDR3 sequence is 17 residues long. Germline V gene data show CDR1 as KGHSH and CDR2 as LQKENI. CDR3 nucleotide sequence: TGTGCCAGCTCACCCACCGCTGCGGGAGGCAGTTACAATGAGCAGTTCTTC. Translated: CASSPTAAGGSYNEQFF.

The chain links TRBV4-3 to TRBJ1-2; possible D gene TRBD1, 5 bases. Trimming removed 4 bases at V and 4 bases at J, with 13 bases between. Germline loops: CDR1 LGHNA, CDR2 YSLEER. CDR3 length equals 14 residues. Here the CDR3 DNA reads TGCGCCAGCAGCCCCGGGGCCGGGGGCTATGGCTACACCTTC. Its protein product is CASSPGAGGYGYTF.

The genes are TRBV2 and TRBJ1-4; 10 bases map to TRBD1. The ends lost 8 bases at V and 4 bases at J; junction bases unmatched: 10. The CDR3 is 16 residues long. The germline V gene has CDR1 SNHLY and CDR2 FYNNEI. CDR3 residues: CASSVRTGGLNEKLFF. The CDR3 DNA reads TGTGCCAGCTCAGTGCGGACAGGGGGTCTTAATGAAAAACTGTTTTTT. Combining the CDR3 with reference TRBV2 and TRBJ1-4 gives the whole variable domain EPEVTQTPSHQVTQMGQEVILRCVPISNHLYFYWYRQILGQKVEFLVSFYNNEISEKSEIFDDQFSVERPDGSNFTLKIRSTKLEDSAMYFCASSVRTGGLNEKLFFGSGTQLSVL.

V is TRBV7-8 and J is TRBJ2-7, with unresolved D. This CDR3 region has 14 residues. Looked up from germline, CDR1 is SGHVS and CDR2 is FQNEAQ. Trimming removed 1 base at V and 3 bases at J, with 10 bases between. The chain's CDR3 is CASSLGQEGYEQYF. The CDR3 DNA is TGTGCCAGCAGCTTAGGTCAAGAAGGCTACGAGCAGTACTTC.

The chain carries TRBV2 and TRBJ2-3; 16 positions agree with TRBD2. The J segment lost 5 bases and the V segment lost 7 bases, leaving 3 bases of the junction unmatched. The CDR3 is made up of 15 amino acids. Germline CDR1 and CDR2: SNHLY and FYNNEI. CDR3 amino acids: CASKGLAGGVDTQYF. For the CDR3, the DNA is TGTGCCAGCAAGGGACTAGCGGGAGGGGTAGATACGCAGTATTTT.

This clone has more than one count but fewer than ten. The chain employs TRBV19 and TRBJ2-1; tentatively, D is TRBD1 (6 bases). The CDR3 runs 13 residues. Germline lookup yields CDR1 LNHDA and CDR2 SQIVND (reference sequence). V gave up 5 bases and J gave up 7 bases, with 12 bases separating them. In DNA, the CDR3 is TGTGCCAGTAGTGGGGACAAGAGGAATGAGCAGTTCTTC. Protein sequence: CASSGDKRNEQFF.

The rearrangement links TRBV4-2 to TRBJ2-3, with D maybe TRBD2 (6 bases). The V and J ends lost 1 base and 3 bases respectively, with 14 bases between them. The germline CDR1 and CDR2 sequences are LGHNA and YNFKEQ. This CDR3 has 16 amino acids. The CDR3 here is CASSQATVGGTDTQYF. CDR3 coding DNA: TGTGCCAGCAGCCAAGCGACTGTTGGGGGGACAGATACGCAGTATTTT.

J is TRBJ2-1 and V is TRBV4-1, with TRBD1 matching over 9 bases. Germline trimming cut 3 bases from V and 9 bases from J; bases unmatched to any gene: 6. Germline lookup yields CDR1 MGHRA and CDR2 YSYEKL. The CDR3 covers 14 residues. The CDR3 DNA is TGCGCCAGCAGCCATCCGACAGGGGGTGGTGAGCAGTTCTTC. It codes for CASSHPTGGGEQFF.

This clone was seen only a few times. The J gene is TRBJ2-2, the V gene TRBV7-2; D gene unclear. The germline V and J ends were trimmed by 1 base and 4 bases, with 4 bases remaining between them. The CDR3 is made up of 13 amino acids. Germline V CDR1 and CDR2: SGHTA, FQGNSA. The CDR3 reads CASSLVSTGELFF. CDR3 DNA: TGTGCCAGCAGCTTAGTTTCCACCGGGGAGCTGTTTTTT.

The chain combines TRBV28 with TRBJ1-2; TRBD1 agrees at 8 bases. V trimming: 5 bases; J trimming: 4 bases; junction bases outside the gene matches: 9. CDR1 MDHEN and CDR2 SYDVKM come from the germline V gene. The CDR3 contains 15 residues. CDR3 sequence: CASSPRTGYPYGYTF. CDR3 in DNA: TGTGCCAGCAGTCCACGGACAGGGTATCCCTATGGCTACACCTTC.

The chain couples TRBV14 to TRBJ2-7; 8 positions match TRBD1. This CDR3 has 14 residues. Germline V gene data show CDR1 as SGHDN and CDR2 as FVKESK. With 5 bases clipped from V and 4 bases from J, the junction kept 7 bases outside the gene matches. The CDR3 loop is CASSKRTGKYEQYF. The CDR3 DNA reads TGTGCCAGCAGCAAACGGACAGGGAAGTACGAGCAGTACTTC.

The genes are TRBV10-1 and TRBJ2-2; TRBD2 matches 7 bases. Per the germline V gene, CDR1 is WNHNN and CDR2 is SYGVQD (reference sequence). The length of the CDR3 is 13 residues. Losses at the gene ends were 8 bases for V and 0 bases for J; bases not matched to a gene: 0. The CDR3 region is CASGTTNTGELFF. The CDR3 DNA reads as TGCGCCAGCGGGACTACGAACACCGGGGAGCTGTTTTTT.

CDR3 residues: CASSLDRVTDTQYF. The CDR3 nucleotides read TGTGCCAGCAGCTTGGACAGGGTCACAGATACGCAGTATTTT. The chain employs TRBV11-2 and TRBJ2-3; 8 positions match TRBD1. V lost 3 bases and J lost 2; bases outside the gene matches: 1. Germline loops: CDR1 SGHAT, CDR2 FQNNGV. The CDR3 runs 14 residues.

Judged by abundance, this clone is medium-sized (0.01 to 0.1%). This rearrangement joins TRBV2 to TRBJ1-1; TRBD1 matches at 7 bases. The J segment lost 1 base and the V segment lost 3 bases, leaving 5 bases of the junction unmatched. CDR1 is SNHLY, CDR2 FYNNEI, per germline. This CDR3 contains 15 residues. CDR3 in amino acids: CASSDYGQANTEAFF. In DNA form, the CDR3 reads TGTGCCAGCAGTGATTATGGACAGGCGAACACTGAAGCTTTCTTT.

CDR3 DNA sequence: TGTGCCAGCAGCTTAGCTAGCGTTTTTGGCACAGATACGCAGTATTTT. Amino acid sequence: CASSLASVFGTDTQYF. This rearrangement joins TRBV7-3 to TRBJ2-3; TRBD2 is a possible D gene (6 bases). CDR1 and CDR2 from the germline V gene are SGHTA and FQGTGA. The CDR3 runs to 16 residues. Trimming shortened V by 2 bases and J by 1 base, and 13 bases separated the two germline ends.

The V and J genes are TRBV2 and TRBJ2-5; D is tentatively TRBD1 or TRBD2 (6 bases each). V shed 8 bases and J shed 5 bases, with 18 bases lying between them. Germline CDR1 SNHLY, CDR2 FYNNEI. CDR3 length equals 14 residues. As DNA, the CDR3 is TGTGCCAGCGTTCTGGGGGCGGGGACGGAGACCCAGTACTTC. Protein: CASVLGAGTETQYF.

This sequence joins TRBV7-9 and TRBJ2-7; D is undetermined. V was shortened by 1 base and J by 2 bases, with 12 bases between the two germline ends. This CDR3 contains 15 residues. Germline V gene data show CDR1 as SEHNR and CDR2 as FQNEAQ (reference sequence). As DNA, the CDR3 is TGTGCCAGCAGCTTAGGGGCAGGTATAACCTACGAGCAGTACTTC. Protein: CASSLGAGITYEQYF.

The chain has TRBV5-6 and TRBJ2-6; D ambiguous. With 5 bases removed from V and 2 bases from J, the gap between germline ends came to 5 bases. Per germline, CDR1 SGHDT and CDR2 YYEEEE. The CDR3 sequence is 13 residues long. As DNA, the CDR3 is TGTGCCAGCAGTTCGGCTGGGGCCAACGTCCTGACTTTC. Translated, it gives CASSSAGANVLTF.

The chain combines TRBV19 with TRBJ2-5; D gene uncertain. This CDR3 has 13 residues. The germline V gene has CDR1 LNHDA and CDR2 SQIVND (reference sequence). Between the trimmed V and J ends, which lost 3 bases and 1 base, there was a span of 6 bases. CDR3 sequence: CASSINPQETQYF. The CDR3 DNA reads as TGTGCCAGTAGTATCAACCCCCAAGAGACCCAGTACTTC.

In this sample, this clone turned up once. This chain links TRBV6-1 with TRBJ1-2; D unclear. V lost 7 bases to trimming and J lost 4 bases, with 7 bases between them. The germline V gene has CDR1 MNHNS and CDR2 SASEGT. The CDR3 covers 11 residues. This chain's CDR3 is CASKPSYGYTF. Here the CDR3 DNA reads TGTGCCAGCAAGCCCAGCTATGGCTACACCTTC.

The chain has TRBV7-2 and TRBJ1-1; no clear D gene. Germline values: CDR1 SGHTA, CDR2 FQGNSA. This CDR3 is built from 13 residues. V was trimmed by 4 bases and J by 4 bases, leaving 10 bases between them. The CDR3 loop reads CASSSSTVTEAFF. As DNA, the CDR3 is TGTGCCAGCAGCTCCTCCACGGTCACTGAAGCTTTCTTT.